This T cell receptor (beta chain) is drawn from a study of EBV T-cell therapy then PD-1 blockade in nasopharyngeal carcinoma. Generated by immunoSEQ multiplex PCR, the TCRdb table keeps only in-frame clones and is missing some. The sample lists over 20,000 clones; about 80% were seen once. V lost 3 bases and J 4 bases, leaving 18 bases between the germline ends. The length of the CDR3 is 16 residues. Per the germline V gene, CDR1 is SEHNR and CDR2 is FQNEAQ (reference sequence). For this clone: The antigen is not known.

The time point here: 266 days after commencement of treatment, after nivolumab therapy. This sample's treatment: AdE1-LMPpoly-expanded autologous EBV-specific T-cell therapy followed by anti-PD-1 nivolumab. V usage is TRBV7-9 and J usage is TRBJ1-2, with D perhaps matching TRBD1 (6 bases). Sequenced here: CD8+ T cells from blood, sampled at day 266 from a patient whose treatment included autologous EBV-specific T cells and nivolumab. The sequence came from a man aged 40-49 years with nasopharyngeal carcinoma. This chain's CDR3 is CASSFRQAGGGYGYTF. Written as DNA, the CDR3 is TGTGCCAGCAGCTTTAGGCAGGCCGGAGGGGGCTATGGCTACACCTTC.